The 22 T cell receptor beta chains given below trace back to one sample, sequenced in a study of T cells in Graves' hyperthyroidism and ophthalmopathy. RNA transcripts provided the source from which TCR beta CDR3 regions were amplified. Initially, a first-round RT-PCR of the TCR CDR3 employed the HTBI primer set. In TCRdb, the multiplex PCR reads were re-called with MiXCR into one record per CDR3 protein. The table lists roughly 570,000 distinct CDR3 sequences, 15% to 19% of them singletons. Sequenced sample: blood. These receptor sequences come from a woman between 25 and 40 years old with Graves' hyperthyroidism.

This clonotype was seen at least ten times. V is TRBV7-2 and J is TRBJ2-3; the D gene could be TRBD1 or TRBD2 (5 bases each). V lost 5 bases and J lost 6, with 15 bases in between. The CDR3 sequence is 14 residues long. Germline V CDR1 and CDR2: SGHTA, FQGNSA. CDR3 coding DNA: TGTGCCAGCAGCCGGGACGACTTTCGGGATACGCAGTATTTT. Amino acid sequence: CASSRDDFRDTQYF.

This clonotype showed up just a few times. The chain carries TRBV7-6 and TRBJ2-1; TRBD1 aligns across 8 bases. This CDR3 region has 16 residues. The germline gives CDR1 SGHVS, CDR2 FNYEAQ. The J segment lost 2 bases and the V segment lost 1 base, leaving 4 bases of the junction unmatched. CDR3 residues: CASSLGQGATYNEQFF. CDR3 nucleotide sequence: TGTGCCAGCAGCTTAGGCCAGGGGGCAACCTACAATGAGCAGTTCTTC.

This chain links TRBV28 with TRBJ2-2; 8 nucleotides agree with TRBD1. V shed 4 bases and J 4 bases; nucleotides not matched to a gene: 8. Germline loops: CDR1 MDHEN, CDR2 SYDVKM. CDR3 size: 16 residues. CDR3 DNA sequence: TGTGCCAGCAGTTCAGCGACAGGGGCTGGCACCGGGGAGCTGTTTTTT. This sequence encodes CASSSATGAGTGELFF.

This clonotype was observed once. A read error may explain this, as a much larger clone is one base away. V and J are TRBV7-2 and TRBJ1-4, with 8 bases that match TRBD1. The CDR3 sequence is 16 residues long. Losses at the gene ends were 5 bases for V and 7 bases for J; bases not matched to a gene: 12. Germline CDR1 SGHTA, CDR2 FQGNSA. The CDR3 DNA sequence: TGTGCCAGCAGCCAATCACAGGGGGGAGTTAGTGAAAAACTGTTTTTT. It yields the protein CASSQSQGGVSEKLFF.

This clonotype showed up just a few times. The CDR3 protein is CASSWDSTGADQPQHF. The CDR3 bases are TGTGCCAGCAGTTGGGACTCGACAGGGGCAGACCAGCCCCAGCATTTT. The chain has TRBV28 and TRBJ1-5; 8 bases align to TRBD1. Germline V gene lookup returns CDR1 MDHEN and CDR2 SYDVKM. There are 16 residues in the CDR3. With 4 bases clipped from V and 7 bases from J, the junction kept 12 bases outside the gene matches.

This clonotype was counted at least ten times. V and J are TRBV12-3 or TRBV12-4 and TRBJ1-3; D uncertain. The V and J ends lost 5 bases and 0 bases respectively, with 14 bases between them. The CDR3 length is 16 residues. For the CDR3, the DNA is TGTGCCAGCAGTCGCAGGAACTATAACTCTGGAAACACCATATATTTT. The encoded protein is CASSRRNYNSGNTIYF.

This clonotype was seen a handful of times. The CDR3 sequence: CSVLERELGYEQYF. CDR3 DNA: TGCAGCGTTTTGGAACGGGAGTTGGGCTACGAGCAGTACTTC. The chain has TRBV29-1 and TRBJ2-7; weak D call: TRBD2 (6 bases). The germline V gene has CDR1 SQVTM and CDR2 ANQGSEA. CDR3 length: 14 amino acids. V dropped 5 bases and J dropped 3 bases, with 17 bases sitting between them.

This clonotype was found a few times. V is TRBV4-2 and J is TRBJ2-2; 10 bases fit TRBD2. Losses at the gene ends were 0 bases for V and 1 base for J; bases not matched to a gene: 5. CDR1 and CDR2 from the germline V gene are LGHNA and YNFKEQ. The CDR3 covers 18 residues. The CDR3 DNA is TGTGCCAGCAGCCAAGAGGCTAGCGGGAGTAGGAACACCGGGGAGCTGTTTTTT. It specifies CASSQEASGSRNTGELFF.

As concerns this clonotype: This clone may be a read error of a much larger clone one base away. The chain recombines TRBV3-1 with TRBJ1-2; 9 nucleotides align to TRBD1. The germline V gene encodes CDR1 LGHDT and CDR2 YNNKEL (reference sequence). The CDR3 runs to 16 residues. CDR3 sequence: CVSSQVDMDRGGGYTF. For the CDR3, the DNA is TGTGTCAGCAGCCAAGTCGATATGGACAGGGGTGGAGGCTACACCTTC.

In its sample, this clonotype was seen many times. The chain combines TRBV6-2 or TRBV6-3 with TRBJ2-7; 9 bases line up with TRBD2. Germline CDR1 reads MNHEY; CDR2 reads SVGEGT. Trimming cost V 2 bases and J 3 bases; bases outside gene matches: 17. The length of the CDR3 is 19 residues. The CDR3 region has the DNA TGTGCCAGCAGTTACAGTGATAGCGGGAGCCGCGCCGGGGACTACGAGCAGTACTTC. Translated: CASSYSDSGSRAGDYEQYF.

The chain's CDR3 is CASSFYRGSEQFF. In DNA, the CDR3 is TGTGCCAGCAGCTTTTACAGGGGGAGTGAGCAGTTCTTC. The chain couples TRBV7-2 to TRBJ2-1, with TRBD1 matching 8 bases. V gave up 3 bases and J gave up 9 bases; unmatched junction bases: 4. Germline V gene data show CDR1 as SGHTA and CDR2 as FQGNSA. This CDR3 spans 13 amino acids.

The rearrangement uses TRBV20-1 and TRBJ2-3; 11 nucleotides line up with TRBD2. The CDR3 sequence is 15 residues long. The V and J ends lost 1 base and 6 bases, in that order; junction bases with no gene match: 6. Germline V gene sequence: CDR1 DFQATT, CDR2 SNEGSKA (reference sequence). The DNA for the CDR3 is TGCAGTGCTAGAGTGCTAGCGGGAGGAGGTGATACGCAGTATTTT. Translating it yields CSARVLAGGGDTQYF.

The sample holds many counts of this clonotype. The J gene is TRBJ2-1, the V gene TRBV6-1; D not resolved. The V and J ends lost 7 bases and 0 bases respectively, with 13 bases between them. Germline V gives CDR1 MNHNS, CDR2 SASEGT. CDR3 length equals 15 residues. The DNA of the CDR3 is TGTGCCAGCAAGAGGACGGAAAGCTCCTACAATGAGCAGTTCTTC. Translated, it gives CASKRTESSYNEQFF.

The CDR3 region is CASSLVTSLTSGNTIYF. The CDR3 DNA reads TGTGCCAGCAGTTTGGTCACAAGCCTAACATCAGGAAACACCATATATTTT. V gene TRBV12-3 or TRBV12-4 combines with J gene TRBJ1-3; D is unresolved. V was shortened by 3 bases and J by 4 bases, with 19 bases between the two germline ends. This CDR3 comprises 17 residues.

V usage is TRBV7-9 and J usage is TRBJ2-6, with 8 positions matching TRBD1. Looked up from germline, CDR1 is SEHNR and CDR2 is FQNEAQ (reference sequence). The V gene end was trimmed by 8 bases and the J gene end by 0 bases; junction bases not matched to a gene: 6. The CDR3 covers 16 residues. CDR3 DNA sequence: TGTGCCAGCGGGAATACAGGGGGCTCTGGGGCCAACGTCCTGACTTTC. It specifies CASGNTGGSGANVLTF.

This clonotype was observed many times. This chain uses TRBV7-2 with TRBJ2-7; D possibly corresponds to TRBD2 (5 bases). The CDR3 is made up of 14 amino acids. V lost 4 bases and J lost 3, with 13 bases in between. Germline V gives CDR1 SGHTA, CDR2 FQGNSA. In nucleotides, the CDR3 is TGTGCCAGCAGCTCAGGACTCAATATCTACGAGCAGTACTTC. Translation gives CASSSGLNIYEQYF.

This clonotype has at least ten counts. The chain couples TRBV20-1 to TRBJ2-2; 7 nucleotides line up with TRBD2. Germline CDR1 DFQATT, CDR2 SNEGSKA (reference sequence). The CDR3 contains 14 residues. J gave up 1 base and V 5 bases, and 4 bases lay outside the gene matches. The CDR3 reads CSAEGGGNTGELFF. Here the CDR3 DNA reads TGCAGTGCTGAAGGCGGGGGGAACACCGGGGAGCTGTTTTTT.

This chain links TRBV7-2 with TRBJ2-3; no clear D. The CDR3 length is 13 residues. The ends were cut back, 2 bases at V and 6 bases at J, with 9 bases in the middle. The germline V gene encodes CDR1 SGHTA and CDR2 FQGNSA. The CDR3 here is CASSLRELDTQYF. Written as DNA, the CDR3 is TGTGCCAGCAGCTTAAGGGAACTGGATACGCAGTATTTT.

The chain uses TRBV6-2 or TRBV6-3 and TRBJ2-1; 10 bases are shared with TRBD2. The ends lost 4 bases at V and 6 bases at J; junction bases unmatched: 9. Germline CDR1 reads MNHEY; CDR2 reads SVGEGT. This CDR3 is built from 16 residues. The CDR3 sequence is CASSLGLAGEFNEQFF. The CDR3 bases are TGTGCCAGCAGTTTGGGTCTAGCGGGAGAATTCAATGAGCAGTTCTTC.

There are many counts of this clonotype. The chain combines TRBV7-2 with TRBJ1-4, with D maybe TRBD1 (5 bases). Trimming stripped 5 bases from V and 2 bases from J, with 15 bases between. This CDR3 has 16 amino acids. Germline CDR1 reads SGHTA; CDR2 reads FQGNSA. The CDR3: CASSHGGIRTNEKLFF. For the CDR3, the DNA is TGTGCCAGCAGCCATGGGGGGATTCGGACTAATGAAAAACTGTTTTTT.

The rearrangement joins TRBV12-3 or TRBV12-4 to TRBJ2-3; 12 bases map to TRBD2. J was trimmed by 6 bases and V by 6 bases; bases with no gene match: 7. CDR3 length: 15 amino acids. The CDR3 region is CASSGLAGRGDTQYF. CDR3 bases: TGTGCCAGCAGCGGACTAGCGGGAAGGGGGGATACGCAGTATTTT.

This clonotype has a count of ten or more. The chain links TRBV28 to TRBJ1-2; D is unclear. V was shortened by 6 bases and J by 4 bases, with 12 bases between the two germline ends. This CDR3 contains 13 residues. CDR1 and CDR2 from the germline V gene are MDHEN and SYDVKM. The CDR3 protein is CASSVAAGYGYTF. The CDR3 nucleotides are TGTGCCAGCAGCGTCGCCGCGGGCTATGGCTACACCTTC.